This T cell receptor beta chain was sequenced during a study of radiotherapy plus CTLA-4 blockade in lung cancer. Here immunoSEQ multiplex PCR was the method, and the copy in TCRdb shows in-frame clones only, minus some. The top ten clones hold more than 3% of a sample with 40,000 to 50,000 clones, roughly 80% of them seen once. Trimming cost V 0 bases and J 0 bases; bases outside gene matches: 7. From germline, CDR1 is LNHNV and CDR2 YYDKDF (reference sequence). CDR3 length: 18 residues. Receiving focal radiation plus CTLA-4 blockade with ipilimumab were patients who had chemo-refractory metastatic non-small-cell lung cancer. Broader study findings: How blood T cell clones changed early, along with interferon-beta, reportedly forecast response best.

Details on this clone: Antigen: not known.

The origin of this receptor is a human donor with non-small cell lung cancer who had stable disease on radiotherapy plus ipilimumab. The chain is built from TRBV15 and TRBJ2-1; 8 positions match TRBD2. The sample was peripheral blood, taken from a patient treated with radiotherapy plus ipilimumab. CDR3 in amino acids: CATSRDLREGSSYNEQFF. CDR3 DNA: TGTGCCACCAGCAGAGATCTCCGGGAGGGAAGCTCCTACAATGAGCAGTTCTTC.